The clone carrying this TCR beta chain was found once. Its cognate antigen is unknown. PCR involved 60 Vbeta and 13 Jbeta primers. Clones were read by immunoSEQ multiplex PCR, and TCRdb kept only the in-frame ones, dropping some. The table has 150,000 or so clones, over 65% seen once; the top ten hold around 2.3%. J was trimmed by 5 bases and V by 7 bases; bases with no gene match: 5. Germline V gene data show CDR1 as SGHRS and CDR2 as YFSETQ. The CDR3 is 12 residues long. This entry belongs to a study of cytomegalovirus exposure and HLA in healthy donors. Study-wide context: Ancestry clustering placed around 80% of around 400 genotyped donors in the Caucasian-associated cluster. Overall study results and limits: It was reported that the classifier diagnosed cytomegalovirus status with high specificity and sensitivity in both the original and validation cohorts.

The TCR comes from a man aged 25 to 45 in good health and CMV-seronegative. V is TRBV5-1 and J is TRBJ2-5; the match to TRBD2 covers 7 bases. The source material was PBMCs. The CDR3 nucleotides are TGCGCCAGCGGCCAGGGAGGGGAGACCCAGTACTTC. Its translation is CASGQGGETQYF.